This record looks at one T cell receptor (beta chain) sequence and its context. Assay used: immunoSEQ multiplex PCR; TCRdb lists only in-frame clones, some missing. The table includes about 270,000 clones, 83% detected once. This sample was taken from a study of blood T cell repertoires in COVID-19. This CDR3 region has 13 residues. From germline, CDR1 is SGHRS and CDR2 YFSETQ. Deletions cut 4 bases from V and 4 bases from J, with 11 bases between. This clonotype was sampled from a woman in her forties or fifties who had recovered from COVID-19. Sequenced input: peripheral blood. The chain employs TRBV5-1 and TRBJ1-1; D perhaps matches TRBD1 (5 bases). This chain's CDR3 is CASSVTGGTEAFF. CDR3 DNA sequence: TGCGCCAGCAGCGTTACCGGGGGCACTGAAGCTTTCTTT. Filled out from reference TRBV5-1 and TRBJ1-1, the complete variable domain reads KAGVTQTPRYLIKTRGQQVTLSCSPISGHRSVSWYQQTPGQGLQFLFEYFSETQRNKGNFPGRFSGRQFSNSRSEMNVSTLELGDSALYLCASSVTGGTEAFFGQGTRLTVV.